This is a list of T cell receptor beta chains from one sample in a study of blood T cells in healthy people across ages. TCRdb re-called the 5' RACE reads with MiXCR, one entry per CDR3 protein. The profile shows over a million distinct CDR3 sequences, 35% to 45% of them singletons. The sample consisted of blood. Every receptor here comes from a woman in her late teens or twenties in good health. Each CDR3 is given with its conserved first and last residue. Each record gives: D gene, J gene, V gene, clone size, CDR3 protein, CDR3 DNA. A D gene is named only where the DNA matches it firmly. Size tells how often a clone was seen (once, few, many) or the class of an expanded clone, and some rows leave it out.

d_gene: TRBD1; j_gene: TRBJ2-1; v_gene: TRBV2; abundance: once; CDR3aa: CTSWRTGAYNEQFF; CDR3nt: TGTACCAGCTGGCGGACAGGGGCTTACAATGAGCAGTTCTTC
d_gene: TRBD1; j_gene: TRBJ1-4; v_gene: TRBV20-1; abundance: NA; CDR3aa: CSAIQGGDEKLFF; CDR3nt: TGCAGTGCTATACAAGGGGGCGATGAAAAACTGTTTTTT
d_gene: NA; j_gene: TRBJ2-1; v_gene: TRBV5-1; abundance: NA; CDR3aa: CGSRGLLDNEQFF; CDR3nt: TGCGGCAGCAGGGGACTCCTAGACAATGAGCAGTTCTTC
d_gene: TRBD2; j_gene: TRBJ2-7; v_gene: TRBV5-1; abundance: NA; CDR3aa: CASSSGTSGSSYEQYF; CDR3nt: TGCGCCAGCAGCTCCGGGACTAGCGGGAGCTCCTACGAGCAGTACTTC
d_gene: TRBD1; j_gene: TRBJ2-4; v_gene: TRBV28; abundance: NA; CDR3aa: CASSQTGAKNIQYF; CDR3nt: TGTGCCAGCAGTCAGACAGGGGCCAAAAACATTCAGTACTTC
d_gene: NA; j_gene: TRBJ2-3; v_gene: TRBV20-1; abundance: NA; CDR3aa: CSRGGGTYMQYF; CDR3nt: TGCAGCCGCGGTGGCGGCACATATATGCAGTATTTT
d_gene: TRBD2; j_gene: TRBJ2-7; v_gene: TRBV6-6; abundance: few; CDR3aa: CASSKSLAGGPREQYF; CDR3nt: TGTGCCAGCAGTAAGTCCCTAGCGGGAGGGCCGCGGGAGCAGTACTTC
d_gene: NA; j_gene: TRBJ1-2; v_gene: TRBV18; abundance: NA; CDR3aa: CASSPPQGRGGSSYGYTF; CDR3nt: TGTGCCAGCTCACCACCGCAAGGACGAGGGGGTTCAAGCTATGGCTACACCTTC
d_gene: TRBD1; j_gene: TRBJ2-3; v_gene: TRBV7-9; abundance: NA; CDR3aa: CASRTTGGTDTQYF; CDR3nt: TGTGCCAGCAGAACCACAGGGGGCACAGATACGCAGTATTTT
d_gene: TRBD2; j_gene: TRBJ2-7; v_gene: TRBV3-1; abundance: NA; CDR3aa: CASSHKGGGENYHSSYNEQYF; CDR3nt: TGTGCCAGCAGCCACAAGGGCGGGGGAGAGAACTATCATAGCTCCTACAATGAGCAGTACTTC
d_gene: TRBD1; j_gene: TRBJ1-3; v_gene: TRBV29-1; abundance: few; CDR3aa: CSVRGGQFSGNTIYF; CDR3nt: TGCAGCGTAAGAGGGGGACAGTTCTCTGGAAACACCATATATTTT
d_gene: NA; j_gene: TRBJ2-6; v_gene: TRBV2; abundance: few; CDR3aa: CASSVGNSGANVLTF; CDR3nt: TGTGCCAGCAGTGTGGGCAACTCTGGGGCCAACGTCCTGACTTTC
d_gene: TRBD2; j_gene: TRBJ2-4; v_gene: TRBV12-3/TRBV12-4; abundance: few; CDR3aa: CASRIAGGNIQYF; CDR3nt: TGTGCCAGCAGGATAGCGGGAGGAAACATTCAGTACTTC
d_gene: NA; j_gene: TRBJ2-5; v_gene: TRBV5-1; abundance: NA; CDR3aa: CASRSPGPYNEQYF; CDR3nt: TGCGCCAGCCGCTCCCCGGGACCCTACAATGAGCAGTACTTC
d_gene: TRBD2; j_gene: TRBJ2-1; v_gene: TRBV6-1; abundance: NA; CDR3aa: CASRRDYREQFF; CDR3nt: TGTGCCAGCAGAAGGGACTATCGCGAGCAGTTCTTC
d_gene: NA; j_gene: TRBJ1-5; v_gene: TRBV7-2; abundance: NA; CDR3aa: CASSLSQDQPQHF; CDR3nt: TGTGCCAGCAGCTTAAGCCAGGACCAGCCCCAGCATTTT
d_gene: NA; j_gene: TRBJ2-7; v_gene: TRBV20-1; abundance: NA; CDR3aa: CSAVRFRIGAKYNEQYF; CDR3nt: TGCAGTGCTGTCCGGTTCAGGATAGGGGCGAAGTACAATGAGCAGTACTTC
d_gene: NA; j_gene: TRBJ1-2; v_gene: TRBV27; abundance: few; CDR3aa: CASGPRDIKAHYGYTF; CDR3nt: TGTGCCAGCGGGCCCCGGGACATAAAGGCCCACTATGGCTACACCTTC
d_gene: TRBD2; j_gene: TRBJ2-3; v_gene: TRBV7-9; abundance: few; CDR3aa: CASSHGTSGASFTDTQYF; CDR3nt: TGTGCCAGCAGCCACGGGACTAGCGGGGCCTCTTTCACAGATACGCAGTATTTT
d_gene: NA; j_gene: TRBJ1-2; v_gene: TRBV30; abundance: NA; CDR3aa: CAWSGPGYTF; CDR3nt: TGTGCCTGGAGCGGGCCTGGCTACACCTTC
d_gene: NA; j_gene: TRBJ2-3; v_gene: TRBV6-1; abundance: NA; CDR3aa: CASSALLADTQYF; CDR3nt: TGTGCCAGCAGTGCCCTACTAGCAGATACGCAGTATTTT
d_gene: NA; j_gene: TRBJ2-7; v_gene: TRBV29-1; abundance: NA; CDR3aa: CSVTHTSRTGDEQYF; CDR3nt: TGCAGCGTTACCCATACTAGCAGGACTGGAGATGAGCAGTACTTC
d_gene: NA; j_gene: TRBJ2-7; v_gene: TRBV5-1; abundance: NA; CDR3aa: CASSVEAVYEQYF; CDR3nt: TGCGCCAGCAGCGTCGAAGCGGTCTACGAGCAGTACTTC
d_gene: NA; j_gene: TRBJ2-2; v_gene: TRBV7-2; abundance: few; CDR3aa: CASSLTPPGPNTGELFF; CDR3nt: TGTGCCAGCAGCTTAACCCCTCCGGGACCGAACACCGGGGAGCTGTTTTTT
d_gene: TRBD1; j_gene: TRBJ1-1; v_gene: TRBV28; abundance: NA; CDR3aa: CASRSTGGWVNTEAFF; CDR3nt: TGTGCCAGCAGATCGACAGGGGGCTGGGTGAACACTGAAGCTTTCTTT
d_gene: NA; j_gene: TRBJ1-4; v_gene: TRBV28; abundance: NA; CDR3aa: CASSQPGFGGEKLFF; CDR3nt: TGTGCCAGCAGTCAACCAGGGTTTGGCGGTGAAAAACTGTTTTTT
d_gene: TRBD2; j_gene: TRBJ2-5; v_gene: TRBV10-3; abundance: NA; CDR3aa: CAMTSGGTGEQYF; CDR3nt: TGTGCCATGACTAGCGGGGGGACGGGTGAGCAGTACTTC
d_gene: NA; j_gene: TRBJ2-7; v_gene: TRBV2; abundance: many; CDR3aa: CDYGRHSYEQYF; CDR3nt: TGTGATTACGGGCGGCACTCCTACGAGCAGTACTTC
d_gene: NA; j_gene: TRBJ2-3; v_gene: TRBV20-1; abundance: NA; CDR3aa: CSSGDTQYF; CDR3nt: TGCAGTTCCGGAGATACGCAGTATTTT
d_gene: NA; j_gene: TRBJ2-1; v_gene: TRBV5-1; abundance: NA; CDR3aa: CASSAGALYNEQFF; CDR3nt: TGCGCCAGCAGCGCCGGTGCGCTATACAATGAGCAGTTCTTC
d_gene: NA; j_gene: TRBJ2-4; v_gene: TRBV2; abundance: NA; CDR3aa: CASDPGAKNIQYF; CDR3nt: TGTGCCAGCGATCCGGGAGCCAAAAACATTCAGTACTTC
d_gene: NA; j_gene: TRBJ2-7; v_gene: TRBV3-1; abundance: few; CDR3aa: CASSPGILSSYEQYF; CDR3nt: TGTGCCAGCAGCCCCGGGATTCTCAGCTCCTACGAGCAGTACTTC
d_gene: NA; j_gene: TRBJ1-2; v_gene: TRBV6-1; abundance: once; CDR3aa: CASRPDILSYGYTF; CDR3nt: TGTGCCAGCAGACCCGACATCCTCTCCTATGGCTACACCTTC
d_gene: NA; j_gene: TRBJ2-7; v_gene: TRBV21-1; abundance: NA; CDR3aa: CLARTGWDEQYF; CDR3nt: TGTCTTGCCCGGACAGGGTGGGACGAGCAGTACTTC